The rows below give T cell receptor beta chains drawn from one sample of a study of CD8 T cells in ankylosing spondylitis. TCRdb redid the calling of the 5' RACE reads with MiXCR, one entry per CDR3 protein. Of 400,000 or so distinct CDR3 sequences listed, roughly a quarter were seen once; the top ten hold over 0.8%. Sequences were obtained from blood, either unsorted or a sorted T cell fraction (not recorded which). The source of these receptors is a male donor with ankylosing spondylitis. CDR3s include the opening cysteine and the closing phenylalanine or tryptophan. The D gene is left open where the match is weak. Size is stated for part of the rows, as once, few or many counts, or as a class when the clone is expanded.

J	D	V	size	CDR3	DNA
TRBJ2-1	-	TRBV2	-	CASSVEIGTEQFF	TGTGCCAGCAGTGTGGAGATTGGAACAGAGCAGTTCTTC
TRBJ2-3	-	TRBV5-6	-	CASSLRASTDTQYF	TGTGCCAGCAGCTTACGTGCTAGCACAGATACGCAGTATTTT
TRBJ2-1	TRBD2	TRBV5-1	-	CASAPAGGRFGEQFF	TGCGCCAGCGCCCCGGCGGGCGGGAGGTTTGGTGAGCAGTTCTTC
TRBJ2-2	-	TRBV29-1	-	CSVRGTANTGELFF	TGCAGCGTTAGGGGGACCGCGAACACCGGGGAGCTGTTTTTT
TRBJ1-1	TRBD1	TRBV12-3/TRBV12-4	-	CASSPRTGSPLNTEAFF	TGTGCCAGCAGTCCACGGACAGGGAGTCCCCTAAACACTGAAGCTTTCTTT
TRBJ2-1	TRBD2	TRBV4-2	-	CASSQDLGGSSYNEQFF	TGTGCCAGCAGCCAAGATCTGGGCGGGAGCTCCTACAATGAGCAGTTCTTC
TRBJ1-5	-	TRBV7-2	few	CASSPRLTSSNQPQHF	TGCGCCAGCAGCCCACGACTGACAAGTAGCAATCAGCCCCAGCATTTT
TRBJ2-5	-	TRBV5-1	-	CASILDGGPETQYF	TGCGCCAGCATATTGGACGGAGGGCCGGAGACCCAGTACTTC
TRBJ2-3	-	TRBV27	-	CASSLITLGSDTQYF	TGTGCCAGCAGTTTAATCACCTTGGGGTCAGATACGCAGTATTTT
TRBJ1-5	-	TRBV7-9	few	CASSPGAGNYQPQHF	TGTGCCAGCAGCCCAGGAGCGGGTAACTATCAGCCCCAGCATTTT